This T cell receptor (beta chain) is drawn from a study of beta chain features in type 1 diabetes. Turning to the study itself: Patients shared similar age, gender and cell yields with healthy donors.

The trim removed 6 bases at V and 6 bases at J, leaving 7 bases unmatched. The germline CDR1 and CDR2 sequences are MNHEY and SVGAGI. This CDR3 region has 13 residues. This clone was recorded a few times. Its antigen is unknown. Sequencing targeted expressed TCRB transcripts, as all isolated RNA had been reverse transcribed. The method was immunoSEQ multiplex PCR; TCRdb's version includes in-frame clones alone and lacks a portion of them. The sample records roughly 730,000 clones, about an eighth being singletons. Study findings and constraints: TCRB CDR3s were moderately but significantly shorter in Type 1 diabetes patients in all four CD4+ subsets. Diminished insertions and augmented deletions at VDJ junctions characterized type 1 diabetes patients.

Sorting with CD45RO/CCR7/CD25/CD127/CD95/CD27 yielded naive, central memory, regulatory and stem-like memory CD4+ cells. Purities over 95% were achieved in all sorted populations. The sequencing sample was made of naive CD4+ T cells from blood. The sequence came from a man younger than 35 with type 1 diabetes. The chain has TRBV6-5 and TRBJ1-2; 7 nucleotides align to TRBD1. Here the CDR3 DNA reads TGTGCCAGCAGCCGCGGGACAGCACATGGCTACACCTTC. It is translated as CASSRGTAHGYTF.